A selection of T cell receptor beta chains follows, all from one sample in a study of T cells after yellow fever vaccination. One entry per CDR3 protein results from TCRdb running MiXCR on the 5' RACE reads. Of 250,000 to 300,000 distinct CDR3 sequences in the sample, 10% to 15% were seen once. Sequenced here: CD4+ T cells sorted from PBMCs, sampled 45 days after the yellow fever booster vaccination. The receptor source for this set is a man aged 30 to 39 who received the YFV17D yellow fever vaccine. CDR3s include the opening cysteine and the closing phenylalanine or tryptophan. A D gene is named only where the DNA matches it firmly. A row's size may be missing; if present it is once, few, many or a size class.

v_gene	d_gene	abundance	j_gene	CDR3aa	CDR3nt
TRBV7-2	-	few	TRBJ1-3	CASSVRFGTIYF	TGTGCCAGCAGCGTCCGGTTCGGCACCATATATTTT
TRBV6-1	TRBD2	-	TRBJ2-7	CASSLIKRGHYEQYF	TGTGCCAGCAGCCTTATAAAGCGGGGGCACTACGAGCAGTACTTC
TRBV20-1	TRBD1	-	TRBJ2-2	CSARMTGNGELFF	TGCAGTGCTAGAATGACAGGGAACGGGGAGCTGTTTTTT
TRBV29-1	-	few	TRBJ2-5	CSASWGVQETQYF	TGCAGCGCCTCCTGGGGAGTACAAGAGACCCAGTACTTC
TRBV7-2	TRBD1	few	TRBJ2-7	CASSSQQGASYEQYF	TGTGCCAGCAGCTCCCAACAGGGGGCGTCCTACGAGCAGTACTTC
TRBV5-1	TRBD2	few	TRBJ2-1	CASSFQRGRDEQFF	TGCGCCAGCAGCTTCCAGCGGGGACGGGATGAGCAGTTCTTC
TRBV20-1	TRBD2	-	TRBJ2-7	CSARGLAIEQYF	TGCAGTGCTAGGGGACTAGCGATTGAGCAGTACTTC
TRBV7-6	-	few	TRBJ2-1	CASSANLLAYNEQFF	TGTGCCAGCAGCGCCAACTTATTGGCTTACAATGAGCAGTTCTTC
TRBV7-2	TRBD1	-	TRBJ2-1	CASSFGPAQGEQFF	TGTGCCAGCAGCTTTGGACCGGCACAGGGGGAGCAGTTCTTC
TRBV6-1	TRBD2	-	TRBJ2-2	CASRPPGGYTGELFF	TGTGCCAGCAGACCCCCGGGGGGGTACACCGGGGAGCTGTTTTTT
TRBV21-1	-	-	TRBJ2-7	CASRGQGIIDSYEQYF	TGTGCCAGCAGGGGACAGGGAATTATCGACAGCTACGAGCAGTACTTC
TRBV19	TRBD2	-	TRBJ2-1	CASSKGLAGGKNEQFF	TGTGCCAGTAGTAAAGGACTAGCGGGAGGGAAGAATGAGCAGTTCTTC
TRBV20-1	TRBD1	few	TRBJ2-5	CSASRGQAQETQYF	TGCAGTGCTAGTAGGGGACAGGCGCAAGAGACCCAGTACTTC
TRBV30	-	-	TRBJ2-7	CAWSTGSLGEQYF	TGTGCCTGGAGTACGGGGAGCCTCGGCGAGCAGTACTTC
TRBV7-9	TRBD1	few	TRBJ2-7	CASSLSTGTVEEQYF	TGTGCCAGCAGCTTATCGACAGGGACGGTAGAAGAGCAGTACTTC
TRBV10-3	-	few	TRBJ2-7	CAISETGQSYEQYF	TGTGCCATCAGTGAGACAGGCCAGTCGTACGAGCAGTACTTC
TRBV29-1	-	few	TRBJ2-7	CSVGDYRGEQYF	TGCAGCGTTGGAGACTACCGGGGTGAGCAGTACTTC
TRBV5-1	TRBD2	few	TRBJ2-3	CASRPTQTGLESTDTQYF	TGCGCCAGCAGACCCACCCAAACTGGACTAGAAAGCACAGATACGCAGTATTTT
TRBV4-3	-	few	TRBJ1-4	CASSQDHRTNEKLFF	TGCGCCAGCAGCCAAGATCACAGGACTAATGAAAAACTGTTTTTT
TRBV20-1	-	-	TRBJ2-7	CSARSGVYEKYF	TGCAGTGCTAGATCCGGAGTCTACGAGAAGTACTTC
TRBV7-2	-	-	TRBJ2-7	CASSLNRYYEQYF	TGTGCCAGCAGCTTGAACCGGTACTACGAGCAGTACTTC
TRBV20-1	-	-	TRBJ1-2	CSDQSANYGYTF	TGCAGTGACCAATCAGCTAACTATGGCTACACCTTC
TRBV6-5	TRBD1	few	TRBJ2-4	CASSYRRQGGDIQYF	TGTGCCAGCAGTTACAGGAGACAGGGTGGCGACATTCAGTACTTC
TRBV7-7	-	few	TRBJ2-1	CASSRGHTSSEQFF	TGTGCCAGCAGCCGTGGACATACCTCGAGCGAGCAGTTCTTC
TRBV6-2/TRBV6-3	-	few	TRBJ2-7	CASSSHQVPYEQYF	TGTGCCAGCAGCTCCCACCAGGTCCCCTACGAGCAGTACTTC
TRBV29-1	-	many	TRBJ2-5	CSVARGQETQYF	TGCAGCGTCGCGAGAGGACAAGAGACCCAGTACTTC
TRBV2	TRBD1	-	TRBJ2-2	CASSEAGTGGRELFF	TGTGCCAGCAGTGAAGCCGGGACAGGGGGAAGGGAGCTGTTTTTT
TRBV10-3	-	few	TRBJ2-1	CAISESGSLNEQFF	TGTGCCATCAGTGAGTCGGGTTCCCTCAATGAGCAGTTCTTC
TRBV29-1	TRBD1	few	TRBJ2-2	CSVRGQGDTGELFF	TGCAGCGTTCGTGGACAGGGGGACACCGGGGAGCTGTTTTTT